Each of the 13 T cell receptor beta chains below was sequenced from the same sample in a study of blood T cells in healthy people across ages. Combining a sample-barcoded 5' primer with a J-beta primer mix, a second PCR ran for 7 to 11 cycles. TCRdb used MiXCR to reprocess the 5' RACE reads, holding one entry per CDR3 protein. The profile shows some 710,000 distinct CDR3 sequences, about half of them singletons. Sequenced sample: blood. The receptors derive from a man older than 75 in good health.

The V gene is TRBV5-1, the J gene TRBJ2-3; TRBD1 aligns across 12 bases. This CDR3 spans 18 amino acids. From germline, CDR1 is SGHRS and CDR2 YFSETQ. Losses at the gene ends were 0 bases for V and 2 bases for J; bases not matched to a gene: 7. CDR3 region: CASSLAGGGQGATDTQYF. CDR3 coding DNA: TGCGCCAGCAGCTTGGCCGGGGGGGGACAGGGGGCCACAGATACGCAGTATTTT.

The chain couples TRBV4-2 to TRBJ2-1; D might be TRBD2 (6 bases). The CDR3 sequence is 14 residues long. With 1 base removed from V and 10 bases from J, the gap between germline ends came to 14 bases. Germline V CDR1 and CDR2: LGHNA, YNFKEQ. The CDR3 region has the DNA TGTGCCAGCAGCCAAGCTAGCGACGTCCGAGAGCAGTTCTTC. Protein sequence: CASSQASDVREQFF.

The chain links TRBV6-6 to TRBJ1-4; TRBD1 matches 8 bases. This CDR3 is built from 16 residues. The V segment lost 6 bases and the J segment 8 bases; nucleotides outside the gene matches: 14. Germline V gene sequence: CDR1 MNHNY, CDR2 SVGAGI (reference sequence). The CDR3 region is CASRPWPQDRVEKLFF. The CDR3 nucleotides are TGTGCCAGCAGGCCGTGGCCCCAGGACAGGGTGGAAAAACTGTTTTTT.

This clonotype came up many times. The germline gene is not matched at one end of the junction; a read error may be the cause. CDR3 bases: TGTGCCAGCAGCCAAGGACTAGCGGGAGACTACGAGCAGTACTTC. Translating gives CASSQGLAGDYEQYF. The rearrangement uses TRBV4-3 and TRBJ2-7; 13 bases map to TRBD2. The V gene's germline CDR1 is LGHNA and CDR2 YSLEER. The CDR3 extends over 15 amino acids.

This rearrangement joins TRBV12-3 or TRBV12-4 to TRBJ1-5, with D hard to call. Between the trimmed V and J ends, which lost 7 bases and 0 bases, there was a span of 7 bases. The CDR3 has 13 amino acids. The CDR3 nucleotides are TGTGCCAGCAACGGCAATAGCAATCAGCCCCAGCATTTT. Protein sequence: CASNGNSNQPQHF.

The J gene is TRBJ2-2, the V gene TRBV5-1; 13 bases fit TRBD2. Germline assignment: CDR1 SGHRS and CDR2 YFSETQ. The CDR3 sequence is 17 residues long. The J segment lost 4 bases and the V segment lost 4 bases, leaving 7 bases of the junction unmatched. The CDR3 region is CASSLRTSGSGTGELFF. CDR3 DNA: TGCGCCAGCAGCCTACGGACTAGCGGGAGTGGCACCGGGGAGCTGTTTTTT.

The J gene is TRBJ2-2, the V gene TRBV12-3 or TRBV12-4; D is uncertain. The CDR3 sequence is 13 residues long. V was cut by 4 bases and J by 4 bases, with 7 bases left in between. In nucleotides, the CDR3 is TGTGCCAGCAGTTCAGGCGGCACCGGGGAGCTGTTTTTT. This sequence encodes CASSSGGTGELFF.

This clonotype was picked up a small number of times. V gene TRBV29-1 combines with J gene TRBJ2-1; TRBD2 is a possible D gene (5 bases). V lost 5 bases to trimming and J lost 10 bases, with 18 bases between them. Germline V gene data show CDR1 as SQVTM and CDR2 as ANQGSEA. The length of the CDR3 is 13 residues. CDR3 residues: CSVSRLASWEQFF. The CDR3 nucleotides read TGCAGCGTTTCGAGGCTAGCTTCATGGGAGCAGTTCTTC.

With regard to this clonotype: One end of the junction fails to match germline, which may point to a read error. The chain carries TRBV7-7 and TRBJ2-1, with 14 bases lining up with TRBD2. Germline loops: CDR1 SSHAT, CDR2 FNYEAQ (reference sequence). This CDR3 contains 16 residues. The CDR3 coding sequence is TGTGCTAGCAGCATGGGGACTAGCGGGAGAGGAAATGCGCAGTTCTTC. Translated, it gives CASSMGTSGRGNAQFF.

In the case of this clonotype: The junction shows a germline mismatch at one end, possibly a read error. The V gene is TRBV28, the J gene TRBJ1-1; D call uncertain. The CDR3 runs 15 residues. Per germline, CDR1 MDHEN and CDR2 SYDVKM. CDR3 in amino acids: CASRPPRGRGTGAFF. The CDR3 DNA sequence: TGTGCCAGCAGACCCCCCCGGGGTCGGGGAACTGGAGCTTTCTTT.

This chain links TRBV6-5 with TRBJ2-7, with no clear D. CDR3 length: 11 amino acids. Trimming removed 10 bases from V and 1 base from J, with 8 bases in between. Germline lookup yields CDR1 MNHEY and CDR2 SVGAGI. The CDR3 DNA is TGTGCCACCCGGCGATCCTACGAGCAGTACTTC. Its protein is CATRRSYEQYF.

The gene calls are TRBV7-2 and TRBJ2-1; TRBD2 agrees at 8 bases. The CDR3 is 16 residues long. Unmatched junction bases numbered 9, after V lost 3 bases and J lost 5 bases. CDR1 and CDR2 from the germline V gene are SGHTA and FQGNSA. The CDR3 here is CASSFEIAGRNNEQFF. DNA for the CDR3: TGTGCCAGCAGCTTCGAAATAGCGGGACGTAACAATGAGCAGTTCTTC.

V gene TRBV10-3 combines with J gene TRBJ2-2; perhaps TRBD1 as D (6 bases). This CDR3 spans 17 amino acids. Germline CDR1 and CDR2: ENHRY and SYGVKD. V was pared by 3 bases and J by 1 base, with 15 bases between. The CDR3 here is CAISEPTGTMNTGELFF. CDR3 sequence (DNA): TGTGCCATCAGTGAACCGACCGGGACAATGAACACCGGGGAGCTGTTTTTT.